This T cell receptor beta chain was recovered during a study of CD8 T cells in ankylosing spondylitis. Making use of molecular barcodes, quantitative 5'-RACE generated TCR beta libraries. From the 5' RACE reads, TCRdb called clonotypes with MiXCR, one entry per CDR3 protein. The sample shows a few hundred thousand distinct CDR3 sequences, 20% to 25% of them seen only once. Trimming removed 4 bases from V and 5 bases from J; junction bases left unmatched: 10. The germline V gene encodes CDR1 DFQATT and CDR2 SNEGSKA (reference sequence). CDR3 length: 15 residues. Only a few counts were recorded for this clonotype. Its antigen is unknown. Whole-study findings and limits: Reportedly, disease-linked clones are significantly enriched in ankylosing spondylitis patients' matched synovial fluid. Disease-linked clones were CD8+ and relatively rare in peripheral blood. It appeared that ankylosing spondylitis blood was characterized by a TCR beta motif of fewer than ten highly homologous variants.

The clonotype originates from a female donor with ankylosing spondylitis or in good health (not recorded which). The chain links TRBV20-1 to TRBJ2-5; TRBD2 matches at 10 bases. Sequencing input: blood, either unsorted or a sorted T cell fraction (not recorded which). CDR3 in amino acids: CSANSGTSDWETQYF. CDR3 nucleotides: TGCAGTGCTAACTCAGGGACTAGCGATTGGGAGACCCAGTACTTC.